The 5 T cell receptor beta chains listed next were all sequenced from one sample in a study of blood T cell repertoires in COVID-19. The repertoire was sequenced with immunoSEQ multiplex PCR; TCRdb's copy has only in-frame clones and lacks some. The data contain fewer than 85,000 clones, 74% of them singletons. Sequenced: peripheral blood. The receptors stem from a human donor with acute or convalescent COVID-19. The donor label of this sample is uncertain.

The chain has TRBV4-3 and TRBJ2-2; 7 bases are shared with TRBD2. The trim removed 1 base at V and 7 bases at J, leaving 0 bases unmatched. Germline V gene lookup returns CDR1 LGHNA and CDR2 YSLEER. The CDR3 loop spans 13 amino acids. CDR3 protein: CASSQVAGGELFF. For the CDR3, the DNA is TGCGCCAGCAGCCAAGTAGCGGGCGGGGAGCTGTTTTTT.

This CDR3 is CASAGQTNQPQHF. The CDR3 coding sequence is TGTGCCAGCGCGGGACAGACCAATCAGCCCCAGCATTTT. The genes are TRBV28 and TRBJ1-5; 7 nucleotides match TRBD1. Germline loops: CDR1 MDHEN, CDR2 SYDVKM. The V gene end was trimmed by 8 bases and the J gene end by 3 bases; junction bases not matched to a gene: 4. The CDR3 runs 13 residues.

The chain carries TRBV6-6 and TRBJ2-3; no clear D gene. The V and J ends lost 6 bases and 2 bases respectively, with 15 bases between them. Germline V gene sequence: CDR1 MNHNY, CDR2 SVGAGI (reference sequence). The CDR3 contains 15 residues. The CDR3: CASRPGVSATDTQYF. In DNA form, the CDR3 reads TGTGCCAGCAGACCTGGAGTCTCCGCCACAGATACGCAGTATTTT.

The rearrangement links TRBV5-1 to TRBJ2-1, with 10 nucleotides matching TRBD1. CDR1 and CDR2 (germline): SGHRS, YFSETQ. CDR3 size: 15 residues. Trimming at V came to 5 bases and at J to 2 bases, leaving 4 bases not matched to a gene. The CDR3 sequence: CASRTGTGAYNEQFF. The CDR3 DNA reads as TGCGCCAGCAGGACCGGGACAGGGGCCTACAATGAGCAGTTCTTC.

The chain combines TRBV7-9 with TRBJ2-5; 10 nucleotides line up with TRBD1. This CDR3 spans 15 amino acids. Germline CDR1 is SEHNR and CDR2 is FQNEAQ (reference sequence). The junction had 5 bases not matched to a gene; V was cut back by 3 bases and J by 4 bases. The CDR3 DNA reads as TGTGCCAGCAGCTTGGGACAGGGGATGGTAGAGACCCAGTACTTC. Residues: CASSLGQGMVETQYF.